Listed below are T cell receptor beta chains from one sample, sequenced in a study of tumor T cells in aggressive B-cell lymphoma. This table comes from immunoSEQ multiplex PCR, and its TCRdb copy is limited to in-frame clones, with some not included. Of 3,000 to 4,000 clones in the sample, around nine tenths were seen once. The sample comprised tumor tissue. The origin of the receptors is an adult with diffuse large B cell lymphoma. The CDR3 runs from the conserved cysteine through the conserved F or W. Each record gives: V gene, D gene, J gene, clone size, CDR3 protein, CDR3 DNA. D genes are given only for firm matches. Expanded clones get a size class; other rows say once, few or many, or leave the size out.

TRBV10-1,-,TRBJ1-2,-,CAIPGMASGYGYTF,TGCGCCATCCCTGGTATGGCCTCCGGGTATGGCTACACCTTC
TRBV6-5,TRBD2,TRBJ2-1,-,CASSILAGENNEQFF,TGTGCCAGCAGTATTCTAGCGGGGGAAAACAATGAGCAGTTCTTC
TRBV19,TRBD2,TRBJ2-3,-,CASRLAGGDTQYF,TGTGCCAGTCGACTAGCGGGAGGAGATACGCAGTATTTT
TRBV6-1,TRBD1,TRBJ1-4,-,CASSEWGATGGTNEKLFF,TGTGCCAGCAGTGAATGGGGGGCCACAGGGGGGACTAATGAAAAACTGTTTTTT
TRBV14,-,TRBJ2-7,-,CASSYSLPEYEQYF,TGTGCCAGCAGCTATAGCCTCCCTGAGTACGAGCAGTACTTC
TRBV18,-,TRBJ2-7,-,CASSPDGLNYEQYF,TGTGCCAGCTCACCGGACGGACTGAACTACGAGCAGTACTTC
TRBV19,-,TRBJ1-1,few,CASSTRDTEAFF,TGTGCCAGTAGTACCCGGGACACTGAAGCTTTCTTT
TRBV19,TRBD2,TRBJ2-1,once,CASRAGVDFGEQFF,TGTGCCAGTAGAGCGGGAGTTGATTTTGGTGAGCAGTTCTTC
TRBV5-5,-,TRBJ1-5,-,CASSTGRPGQPQHF,TGTGCCAGCAGCACAGGGCGACCGGGACAGCCCCAGCATTTT
TRBV4-3,-,TRBJ1-2,-,CASSQGYSNYGYTF,TGCGCCAGCAGCCAAGGTTACAGCAACTATGGCTACACCTTC
TRBV5-4,TRBD2,TRBJ2-6,-,CASSLSGVLSGANVLTF,TGTGCCAGCAGCTTGAGCGGGGTTCTCTCTGGGGCCAACGTCCTGACTTTC
TRBV27,-,TRBJ2-6,-,CASGALAGANVLTF,TGTGCCAGCGGGGCTCTGGCTGGGGCCAACGTCCTGACTTTC
TRBV10-3,TRBD2,TRBJ2-3,-,CAISEQSSRGSADTQYF,TGTGCCATCAGTGAACAATCATCGCGGGGGAGTGCAGATACGCAGTATTTT
TRBV11-3,TRBD2,TRBJ2-7,-,CASRGGATVSYEQYF,TGTGCCAGCAGGGGAGGGGCTACAGTCTCCTACGAGCAGTACTTC
TRBV5-1,-,TRBJ2-4,-,CASSSGSKNIQYF,TGCGCCAGCAGCTCGGGGTCGAAAAACATTCAGTACTTC
TRBV30,-,TRBJ1-1,-,CAWNPGSATEAFF,TGTGCCTGGAATCCAGGATCCGCCACTGAAGCTTTCTTT
TRBV28,TRBD1,TRBJ2-1,-,CASSLNRGRVGNEQFF,TGTGCCAGCAGTCTAAACAGGGGGCGAGTGGGCAATGAGCAGTTCTTC
TRBV12-5,-,TRBJ2-1,-,CAGARSTSSYNEQFF,TGTGCTGGGGCCCGGAGCACGAGCTCCTACAATGAGCAGTTCTTC
TRBV7-9,-,TRBJ2-7,-,CASSGEAPSVSYEQYF,TGTGCCAGCAGCGGCGAGGCCCCCTCTGTATCCTACGAGCAGTACTTC
TRBV5-1,TRBD2,TRBJ2-2,-,CDSSLGTTNTGELFF,TGCGACAGCAGCCTCGGGACTACTAACACCGGGGAGCTGTTTTTT
TRBV9,TRBD2,TRBJ2-7,-,CASSVGTSGTYEQYF,TGTGCCAGCAGCGTAGGGACTAGCGGGACCTACGAGCAGTACTTC
TRBV11-3,-,TRBJ2-2,-,CASSLETGSGELFF,TGTGCCAGCAGCTTGGAAACAGGGAGCGGGGAGCTGTTTTTT
TRBV27,-,TRBJ2-1,-,CASSFSSYNEQFF,TGTGCCAGCAGTTTCAGCTCCTACAATGAGCAGTTCTTC
TRBV27,-,TRBJ2-7,-,CASSSMTSGHEQYF,TGTGCCAGCAGTTCCATGACTAGTGGCCACGAGCAGTACTTC
TRBV4-3,-,TRBJ1-3,-,CASSQRAGGRSGNTIYF,TGCGCCAGCAGCCAGAGGGCGGGGGGCCGCTCTGGAAACACCATATATTTT
TRBV9,TRBD1,TRBJ1-5,-,CASSVTGENQPQHF,TGTGCCAGCAGCGTGACAGGGGAGAATCAGCCCCAGCATTTT
TRBV11-2,-,TRBJ2-2,-,CASSLDRAGEPFF,TGTGCCAGCAGCTTAGATAGGGCCGGGGAGCCGTTTTTT
TRBV10-2,-,TRBJ1-1,-,CASSEREVGGKNTEAFF,TGCGCCAGCAGTGAGAGGGAGGTGGGGGGAAAAAACACTGAAGCTTTCTTT
TRBV7-6,-,TRBJ2-7,-,CASSLTSGEQYF,TGTGCCAGCAGCTTAACCTCGGGGGAGCAGTACTTC
TRBV6-5,-,TRBJ1-1,-,CASSYLRSMNTEAFF,TGTGCCAGCAGTTACCTTCGGTCCATGAACACTGAAGCTTTCTTT
TRBV1,-,TRBJ2-3,-,CTSSQGTSGRRYTDTQYF,TGCACCAGCAGCCAGGGGACTAGCGGGCGACGCTACACAGATACGCAGTATTTT
TRBV7-2,-,TRBJ1-2,-,CASSLGYSSYGYTF,TGTGCCAGCAGCTTAGGTTACAGTTCCTATGGCTACACCTTC
TRBV15,TRBD2,TRBJ2-3,once,CATLDSGITDTQYF,TGTGCCACCCTGGATAGCGGGATCACAGATACGCAGTATTTT
TRBV30,TRBD2,TRBJ2-1,-,CAWRPLAGYNEQFF,TGTGCCTGGAGGCCCCTAGCGGGATACAATGAGCAGTTCTTC
TRBV28,-,TRBJ1-1,-,CASRFMNTEAFF,TGTGCCAGCAGATTTATGAACACTGAAGCTTTCTTT
TRBV18,TRBD1,TRBJ1-2,once,CASSPGTAYGYTF,TGTGCCAGCTCACCTGGGACAGCCTATGGCTACACCTTC
TRBV7-9,TRBD2,TRBJ2-1,-,CASSSTLAGVPSGGEQFF,TGTGCCAGCAGCTCGACGCTAGCGGGAGTGCCTTCCGGTGGCGAGCAGTTCTTC
TRBV19,-,TRBJ1-5,-,CASSIILGVGQPQHF,TGTGCCAGTAGTATAATTTTAGGGGTTGGTCAGCCCCAGCATTTT
TRBV7-2,-,TRBJ2-3,-,CASTKLPIKTSTDTQYF,TGTGCCAGCACCAAACTTCCGATAAAAACTAGCACAGATACGCAGTATTTT
TRBV5-1,TRBD2,TRBJ2-2,-,CASSLFTSGATGELFF,TGCGCCAGCAGCTTGTTCACTAGCGGGGCCACCGGGGAGCTGTTTTTT